This T cell receptor (beta chain) was recorded in a study of T cell responses to AZD1222 COVID-19 vaccine. Whole-study results and caveats: Among the donors, most were white British and more were female, and clonal diversity was possibly underestimated.

With respect to this clone: Antigen specificity is unknown.

Assay used: immunoSEQ multiplex PCR; TCRdb lists only in-frame clones, some missing. The sample has under 50,000 clones, around 80% seen once. The germline CDR1 and CDR2 sequences are KGHDR and SFDVKD. Trimming took off 1 base at V and 2 bases at J, with 7 bases between the two ends. This CDR3 comprises 14 residues. This clonotype was sampled from an adult who received the MenACWY meningococcal vaccine as a control. The J gene is TRBJ2-5, the V gene TRBV24-1; D gene ambiguous. Sequencing used peripheral blood, obtained 28 days after the second dose of the MenACWY control vaccine. The CDR3 is CATSDFASQETQYF. In nucleotides, the CDR3 is TGTGCCACCAGTGATTTCGCCAGTCAAGAGACCCAGTACTTC.